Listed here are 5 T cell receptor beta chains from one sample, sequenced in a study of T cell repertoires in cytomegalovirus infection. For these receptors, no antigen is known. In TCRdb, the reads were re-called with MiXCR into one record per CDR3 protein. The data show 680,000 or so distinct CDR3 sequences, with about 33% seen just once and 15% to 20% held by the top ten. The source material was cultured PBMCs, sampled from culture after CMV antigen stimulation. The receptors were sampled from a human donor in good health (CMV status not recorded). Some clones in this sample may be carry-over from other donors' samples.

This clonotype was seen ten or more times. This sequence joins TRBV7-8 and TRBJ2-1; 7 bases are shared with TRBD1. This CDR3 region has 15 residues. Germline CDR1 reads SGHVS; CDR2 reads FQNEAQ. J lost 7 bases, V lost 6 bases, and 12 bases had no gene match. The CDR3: CASSTGAGGLNEQFF. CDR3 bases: TGTGCCAGCAGTACCGGGGCAGGGGGTTTAAATGAGCAGTTCTTC.

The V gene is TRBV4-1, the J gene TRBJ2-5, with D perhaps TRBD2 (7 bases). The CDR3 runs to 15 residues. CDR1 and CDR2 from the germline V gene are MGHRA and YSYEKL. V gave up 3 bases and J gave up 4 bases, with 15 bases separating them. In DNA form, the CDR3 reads TGCGCCAGCAGCCAGCCGATCCGGGGGGCAGAGACCCAGTACTTC. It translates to CASSQPIRGAETQYF.

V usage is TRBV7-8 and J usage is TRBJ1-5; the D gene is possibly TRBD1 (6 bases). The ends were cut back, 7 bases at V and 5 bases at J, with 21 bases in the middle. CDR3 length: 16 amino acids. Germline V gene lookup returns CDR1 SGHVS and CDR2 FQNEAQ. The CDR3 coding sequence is TGTGCCAGCACCAGCTCCCATGGGGCAGGGGATCAGCCCCAGCATTTT. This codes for CASTSSHGAGDQPQHF.

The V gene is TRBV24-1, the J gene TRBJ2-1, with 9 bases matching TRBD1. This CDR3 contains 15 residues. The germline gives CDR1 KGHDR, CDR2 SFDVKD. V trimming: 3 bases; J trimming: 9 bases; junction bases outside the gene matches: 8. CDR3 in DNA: TGTGCCACCAGTGATATGACAGGGGGGGTAGGTGAGCAGTTCTTC. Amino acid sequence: CATSDMTGGVGEQFF.

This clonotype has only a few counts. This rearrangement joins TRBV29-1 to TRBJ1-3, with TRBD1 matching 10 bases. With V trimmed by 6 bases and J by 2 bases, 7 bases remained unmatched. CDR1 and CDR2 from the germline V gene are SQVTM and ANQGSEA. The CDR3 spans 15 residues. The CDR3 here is CSVGTGQGPGNTIYF. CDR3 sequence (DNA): TGCAGCGTGGGGACGGGACAGGGGCCTGGAAACACCATATATTTT. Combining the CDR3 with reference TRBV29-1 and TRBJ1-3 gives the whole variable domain SAVISQKPSRDICQRGTSLTIQCQVDSQVTMMFWYRQQPGQSLTLIATANQGSEATYESGFVIDKFPISRPNLTFSTLTVSNMSPEDSSIYLCSVGTGQGPGNTIYFGEGSWLTVV.